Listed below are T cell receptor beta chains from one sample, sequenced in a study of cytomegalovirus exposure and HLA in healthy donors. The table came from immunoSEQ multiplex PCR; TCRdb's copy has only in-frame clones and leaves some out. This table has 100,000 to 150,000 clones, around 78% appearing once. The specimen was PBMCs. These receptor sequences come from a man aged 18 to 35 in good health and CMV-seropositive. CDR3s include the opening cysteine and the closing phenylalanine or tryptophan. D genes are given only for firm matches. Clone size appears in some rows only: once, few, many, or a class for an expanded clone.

TGTGCCAGCAGCGTAGCGGGACAGGGACATACGTACCAAGAGACCCAGTACTTC	CASSVAGQGHTYQETQYF	TRBD1	TRBV9	TRBJ2-5	-
TGTGCCAGTAGCCCCCCGACAATTACCCCTGAAGCTTTCTTT	CASSPPTITPEAFF	-	TRBV19	TRBJ1-1	-
TGTGCCAGCAGTTTTGCGTCAGGGGGCTACGAGCAGTACTTC	CASSFASGGYEQYF	TRBD1	TRBV27	TRBJ2-7	-
TGTGCCAGCAGCTCCACTAGCGGGGGCACAGATACGCAGTATTTT	CASSSTSGGTDTQYF	TRBD2	TRBV7-2	TRBJ2-3	-
TGTGCCAGCAGCTTGGCCTCTGGGCTCACTGAAGCTTTCTTT	CASSLASGLTEAFF	-	TRBV5-4	TRBJ1-1	-
TGTGCCAGCAGCGATGCGCGGGGTGTGCATGCAACTAATGAAAAACTGTTTTTT	CASSDARGVHATNEKLFF	-	TRBV21-1	TRBJ1-4	-
TGTGCCAGCAGCCCCGGGACAGCGACACCCGAGCAGTACTTC	CASSPGTATPEQYF	TRBD1	TRBV6-5	TRBJ2-7	few
TGCGCCAGTTACAACGCCGGACGGGGGGGGCTTCGTGAGGGGACCCAGTACTTC	CASYNAGRGGLREGTQYF	TRBD2	TRBV23-1	TRBJ2-5	once
TGTGCCATCAGTGAGTCGAGGGGGCCTGGAAACACCATATATTTT	CAISESRGPGNTIYF	TRBD1	TRBV10-3	TRBJ1-3	-
TGTGCCAGCAGCCCCGGGACTTCGGATTCACCCCTCCACTTT	CASSPGTSDSPLHF	-	TRBV5-4	TRBJ1-6	-
TGTGCCAGTTGTCCGAGGGTGCTTAATGAAAAACTGTTTTTT	CASCPRVLNEKLFF	-	TRBV19	TRBJ1-4	-
TGTGCCAGCAGTATCCGCCGCGGCAGGGGGCGTAAAGATACGCAGTATTTT	CASSIRRGRGRKDTQYF	TRBD1	TRBV28	TRBJ2-3	-
TGTGCCAGCAGCTTAGAACCCCTTGACAGCACTGAAGCTTTCTTT	CASSLEPLDSTEAFF	-	TRBV7-8	TRBJ1-1	-
TGTGCCAGCAGTTACCCCCTCCCGGGGGGAAACTATGGCTACACCTTC	CASSYPLPGGNYGYTF	-	TRBV6-5	TRBJ1-2	-
TGTGCCACCCAGGGGAGCGAGCAGTACTTC	CATQGSEQYF	-	TRBV10-3	TRBJ2-7	-
TGCGCCAGCAGCTCGAAATCGGGACAGGGAAAACAGACCCAGTACTTC	CASSSKSGQGKQTQYF	TRBD1	TRBV4-1	TRBJ2-5	-
TGTGCCAGCAGCTTAGACACAGGACAAGAGACCCAGTACTTC	CASSLDTGQETQYF	-	TRBV7-6	TRBJ2-5	-
TGTGCCAGCAGCGTAGTAGAGGGAGGGCCCTGGGATACGCAGTATTTT	CASSVVEGGPWDTQYF	TRBD2	TRBV9	TRBJ2-3	-
TGTGCCAGCAGCGTAATCGGGGGGGTCCAAGAGACCCAGTACTTC	CASSVIGGVQETQYF	TRBD2	TRBV9	TRBJ2-5	-
TGTGCCAGCAGTTCAGACAGGGGACCCAGGAATTCACCCCTCCACTTT	CASSSDRGPRNSPLHF	TRBD1	TRBV27	TRBJ1-6	-
TGTGCCATCTGGGGGGGAATTAACACAGATACGCAGTATTTT	CAIWGGINTDTQYF	TRBD2	TRBV10-3	TRBJ2-3	-
TGTGCCAGCAGCTTTACATCACAGACGGATGGCTACACCTTC	CASSFTSQTDGYTF	-	TRBV11-2	TRBJ1-2	-
TGCAGCGTTGAGGTGGGACAGGGGTACAATGAGCAGTTCTTC	CSVEVGQGYNEQFF	TRBD1	TRBV29-1	TRBJ2-1	-
TGTGCCAGCAGCCCAAGGACAGGTTCGGATTCACCCCTCCACTTT	CASSPRTGSDSPLHF	TRBD1	TRBV5-4	TRBJ1-6	-
TGTGCCAGCAGCTTCTACCGGCTAGCGGGGGGGCTTGGGGAGCTGTTTTTT	CASSFYRLAGGLGELFF	TRBD2	TRBV13	TRBJ2-2	once
TGTGCCAGCAGAATAGGACGGGGCACTGAAGCTTTCTTT	CASRIGRGTEAFF	-	TRBV25-1	TRBJ1-1	-
TGTGCCAGCAGCCAAGGCCGGGACTACGAGCAGTACTTC	CASSQGRDYEQYF	-	TRBV4-2	TRBJ2-7	-
TGTGCCAGCAGTGAACAGAACCCGGGAAACACCATATATTTT	CASSEQNPGNTIYF	-	TRBV6-1	TRBJ1-3	-
TGTGCCAGCAGTTACGGACAGGGGTTTGGCTACACCTTC	CASSYGQGFGYTF	TRBD1	TRBV27	TRBJ1-2	-
TGTGCCAGCAGCTTAATTGGGGGGGCCACCGGGGAGCTGTTTTTT	CASSLIGGATGELFF	-	TRBV7-3	TRBJ2-2	-
TGTGCCAGCAGCTTAGGGGCGACTAGAGAGACCCAGTACTTC	CASSLGATRETQYF	-	TRBV7-6	TRBJ2-5	-
TGTGCCAGCAGCCCGGGACAGGGTCGTCAGAACTATGGCTACACCTTC	CASSPGQGRQNYGYTF	TRBD1	TRBV2	TRBJ1-2	once
TGTGCCAGCAGTCGGGACTTCCTTGTCGGGGGCGAGCAGTACTTC	CASSRDFLVGGEQYF	-	TRBV27	TRBJ2-7	once
TGTGCCAGCAGCTCCGGGACAGTGATTTATCAGCCCCAGCATTTT	CASSSGTVIYQPQHF	TRBD1	TRBV7-2	TRBJ1-5	-
TGCGCCAGCAGCTTGACAGGGGGCGCGGTTGAAGCTTTCTTT	CASSLTGGAVEAFF	TRBD1	TRBV5-1	TRBJ1-1	-
TGTGCCAGCAGCCCACAGGGCCCCAATCAGCCCCAGCATTTT	CASSPQGPNQPQHF	-	TRBV6-5	TRBJ1-5	-
TGCGCCAGCAGCCCCCGACAGGGCCAAGACACTGAAGCTTTCTTT	CASSPRQGQDTEAFF	TRBD1	TRBV4-1	TRBJ1-1	-
TGTGCCCCTACGTGGGGACAACTTTACAATGAGCAGTTCTTC	CAPTWGQLYNEQFF	-	TRBV9	TRBJ2-1	once
TGCAGCGTTGAAGTGGGGGGGCGGGGGACTGAAGCTTTCTTT	CSVEVGGRGTEAFF	-	TRBV29-1	TRBJ1-1	-
TGTGCCAGCAGTTCGGGACAGGGGAGGTCCTACGAGCAGTACTTC	CASSSGQGRSYEQYF	TRBD1	TRBV28	TRBJ2-7	-
TGTGCCAGCAGCGGGACAGGGGGCGACCCGGAGCAGTACTTC	CASSGTGGDPEQYF	TRBD1	TRBV9	TRBJ2-7	-
TGCAGCGTTGGCCAGGGGGTCTTGGAGCCCCAGCATTTT	CSVGQGVLEPQHF	TRBD1	TRBV29-1	TRBJ1-5	-
TGTGCCAGCAGTTTCCCGACGGGGGGCCAGCCCCAGCATTTT	CASSFPTGGQPQHF	-	TRBV28	TRBJ1-5	-
TGTGCCAGCAGCGGGGGGACTACCTTTCCAGATACGCAGTATTTT	CASSGGTTFPDTQYF	TRBD2	TRBV5-3	TRBJ2-3	few
TGTGCCAGCAGCCCACAGGGTCGAAACTCCTACGAGCAGTACTTC	CASSPQGRNSYEQYF	-	TRBV9	TRBJ2-7	-
TGTGCCAGCTCACCACCGACAGGGAATAGCAATCAGCCCCAGCATTTT	CASSPPTGNSNQPQHF	TRBD1	TRBV18	TRBJ1-5	-
TGTGCCAGTAGTATGAGTGTTCATAGCAATCAGCCCCAGCATTTT	CASSMSVHSNQPQHF	-	TRBV19	TRBJ1-5	-
TGTGCCAGCAGCCTTGGGAGTTCTAACTATGGCTACACCTTC	CASSLGSSNYGYTF	-	TRBV9	TRBJ1-2	-
TGCGCCAGCAGCGCCAGGGGGCGGAGGGTTAATGAAAAACTGTTTTTT	CASSARGRRVNEKLFF	TRBD1	TRBV5-1	TRBJ1-4	-
TGTGCCAGCAGCGCCCCCAGGGGGGCTAGCACAGATACGCAGTATTTT	CASSAPRGASTDTQYF	-	TRBV9	TRBJ2-3	-